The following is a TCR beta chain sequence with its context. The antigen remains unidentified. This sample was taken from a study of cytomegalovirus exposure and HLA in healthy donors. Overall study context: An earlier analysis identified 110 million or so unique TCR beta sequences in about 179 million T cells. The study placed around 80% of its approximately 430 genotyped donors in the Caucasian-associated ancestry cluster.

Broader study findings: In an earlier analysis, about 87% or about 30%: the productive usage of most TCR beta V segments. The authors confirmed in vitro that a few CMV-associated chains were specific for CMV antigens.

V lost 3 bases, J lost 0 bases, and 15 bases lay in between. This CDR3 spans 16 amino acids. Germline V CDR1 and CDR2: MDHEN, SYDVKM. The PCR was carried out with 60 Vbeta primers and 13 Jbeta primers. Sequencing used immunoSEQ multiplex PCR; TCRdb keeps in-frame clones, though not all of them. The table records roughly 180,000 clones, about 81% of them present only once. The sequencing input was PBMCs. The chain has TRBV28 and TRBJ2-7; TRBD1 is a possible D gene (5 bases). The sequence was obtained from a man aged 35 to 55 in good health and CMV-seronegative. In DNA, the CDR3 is TGTGCCAGCAGTTTCTTATCGGACACCCTCTCCTACGAGCAGTACTTC. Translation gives CASSFLSDTLSYEQYF.